Sequencing of this T cell receptor beta chain was carried out in a study of shared clonotypes between healthy human individuals. Study context: Plates per donor: three CD4 naive, three CD4 memory, two CD8 naive, one CD8 memory.

With 4 bases removed from V and 0 bases from J, the gap between germline ends came to 10 bases. The germline gives CDR1 LNHDA, CDR2 SQIVND (reference sequence). The CDR3 has 15 residues. This clone was seen only a few times. Clones were sequenced by immunoSEQ multiplex PCR, and TCRdb holds only the in-frame ones, with some missing. Counted here are about 730,000 clones, roughly 72% occurring once; the ten biggest clones make up around 1.7%. The receptor's source is a woman between 25 and 40 years old in good health. The V call is TRBV19, the J call TRBJ1-5, with D hard to call. Sequenced input: memory CD4+ T cells sorted from blood. The sample's subset: CD45RA-negative fraction. CDR3 sequence reads: CASSTYGYSNQPQHF. The CDR3, as DNA: TGTGCCAGTAGTACCTACGGGTATAGCAATCAGCCCCAGCATTTT. The full variable domain, in which reference TRBV19 and TRBJ1-5 provide the parts outside the CDR3, is DGGITQSPKYLFRKEGQNVTLSCEQNLNHDAMYWYRQDPGQGLRLIYYSQIVNDFQKGDIAEGYSVSREKKESFPLTVTSAQKNPTAFYLCASSTYGYSNQPQHFGDGTRLSIL.